Sequencing of this T cell receptor beta chain was carried out in a study of technical replicates of blood from a few donors. Germline V CDR1 and CDR2: MDHEN, SYDVKM. V was pared by 8 bases and J by 0 bases, with 9 bases of the junction left unmatched. This CDR3 spans 18 amino acids. The repertoire was sequenced with immunoSEQ multiplex PCR; TCRdb's copy has only in-frame clones and lacks some. The sample includes approximately 74,000 clones, more than 95% seen only once; the top ten take 0.16%. The table lists this clone with a count of one. The sequencing input was T cells isolated from PBMCs. The receptor comes from a human donor in good health. V and J are TRBV28 and TRBJ2-1; 14 nucleotides agree with TRBD2. The CDR3 here is CASPPGLAGAGSYNEQFF. For the CDR3, the DNA is TGTGCCAGCCCCCCGGGACTAGCGGGAGCGGGCTCCTACAATGAGCAGTTCTTC.